A single sample gave rise to the 10 T cell receptor beta chains below, sequenced in a study of Graves' ophthalmopathy and Graves' hyperthyroidism. Amplified material comprised TCR beta CDR3 regions derived from RNA transcripts. First-round RT-PCR relied on HTBI primers, and a second-round multiplex PCR came next. TCRdb reprocessed the multiplex PCR reads via MiXCR and lists one record per CDR3 protein. Among hundreds of thousands of distinct CDR3 sequences listed, more than 40% were seen once. Sequenced: peripheral blood. The receptors derive from an adult man with Graves' ophthalmopathy.

The chain carries TRBV10-3 and TRBJ1-6; D not resolved. Per the germline V gene, CDR1 is ENHRY and CDR2 is SYGVKD. Trimming took off 11 bases at V and 0 bases at J, with 20 bases between the two ends. The CDR3 length is 17 residues. This chain's CDR3 is CASTGLPPSSYNSPLHF. Here the CDR3 DNA reads TGTGCCTCCACGGGCCTCCCACCGAGCTCCTATAATTCACCCCTCCACTTT.

This clonotype was recorded many times. The CDR3: CASSAIFDSEKLFF. As DNA, the CDR3 is TGTGCCAGCAGCGCCATCTTTGATTCCGAAAAACTGTTTTTT. The gene calls are TRBV7-9 and TRBJ1-4, with D unclear. Trimming left V 5 bases short and J 8 bases short, with 15 bases between. The CDR3 totals 14 residues. Germline CDR1 SEHNR, CDR2 FQNEAQ (reference sequence).

This clonotype came up many times. The chain has TRBV7-2 and TRBJ1-1; D is unresolved. V lost 4 bases, J lost 8 bases, and 11 bases lay in between. Germline-derived CDR1 and CDR2 are SGHTA and FQGNSA. The CDR3 runs 12 residues. CDR3 nucleotides: TGTGCCAGCAGCTATCGGGGTACGGAAGCTTTCTTT. Protein: CASSYRGTEAFF.

The CDR3 sequence: CASSWGGGLGANVLTF. The DNA of the CDR3 is TGTGCCAGCAGCTGGGGTGGGGGACTGGGGGCCAACGTCCTGACTTTC. The chain has TRBV7-3 and TRBJ2-6; maybe TRBD2 (6 bases). Trimming shortened V by 4 bases and J by 4 bases, and 14 bases separated the two germline ends. Germline CDR1 is SGHTA and CDR2 is FQGTGA. The CDR3 runs 16 residues.

The V gene is TRBV25-1, the J gene TRBJ1-1; 9 nucleotides align to TRBD1. This CDR3 is 17 amino acids long. Germline assignment: CDR1 MGHDK and CDR2 SYGVNS. The ends lost 7 bases at V and 1 base at J; junction bases unmatched: 13. CDR3 sequence: CASTLEAGTGSNTEAFF. The CDR3 DNA reads TGTGCCAGCACCCTGGAGGCGGGGACAGGGTCGAACACTGAAGCTTTCTTT.

As for this clonotype: Here the CDR3 omits its conserved ending phenylalanine or tryptophan, so a read error is the likely source. The chain uses TRBV6-5 and TRBJ2-5; unclear D gene. CDR1 is MNHEY, CDR2 SVGAGI, per germline. The CDR3 has 14 amino acids. The germline V and J ends were trimmed by 6 bases and 5 bases, with 16 bases remaining between them. The CDR3: CASRPREWAETQYV. In DNA form, the CDR3 reads TGTGCCAGCAGGCCCCGCGAGTGGGCTGAGACCCAGTACGTC.

About this clonotype itself: Possible read error: a much larger clone is one base away. The chain employs TRBV20-1 and TRBJ2-5; TRBD2 might be the D (7 bases). Germline V gene sequence: CDR1 DFQATT, CDR2 SNEGSKA (reference sequence). Trimming took off 0 bases at V and 5 bases at J, with 16 bases between the two ends. This CDR3 is 15 amino acids long. In nucleotides, the CDR3 is TGCAGTGCTAGAGATGTAGGCAGGGGAGGGGAGACCCAGTACTTC. Its protein is CSARDVGRGGETQYF.

This chain links TRBV5-5 with TRBJ2-7; D gene unclear. Trimming removed 4 bases from V and 0 bases from J, with 5 bases in between. The length of the CDR3 is 12 residues. The V gene's germline CDR1 is SGHKS and CDR2 YYEKEE (reference sequence). CDR3 amino acids: CASSPLSYEQYF. The CDR3 nucleotides are TGTGCCAGCAGCCCGCTCTCCTACGAGCAGTACTTC.

The chain combines TRBV5-1 with TRBJ1-6; 7 positions match TRBD1. V shed 2 bases and J 7 bases; nucleotides not matched to a gene: 6. Germline CDR1 is SGHRS and CDR2 is YFSETQ. CDR3 size: 15 residues. The CDR3 nucleotides are TGCGCCAGCAGCTTAACCGGGACAGACAATTCACCCCTCCACTTT. This codes for CASSLTGTDNSPLHF. The full variable domain, completed using reference TRBV5-1 and TRBJ1-6, is KAGVTQTPRYLIKTRGQQVTLSCSPISGHRSVSWYQQTPGQGLQFLFEYFSETQRNKGNFPGRFSGRQFSNSRSEMNVSTLELGDSALYLCASSLTGTDNSPLHFGNGTRLTVT.

As concerns this clonotype: A read error may be the cause here, since a much bigger clone is one base away. Because it lacks the conserved phenylalanine or tryptophan at the end, this CDR3 is likely a read error. V gene TRBV9 combines with J gene TRBJ2-2; unclear D gene. This CDR3 is 17 amino acids long. The ends were cut back, 0 bases at V and 0 bases at J, with 12 bases in the middle. The germline CDR1 and CDR2 sequences are SGDLS and YYNGEE. CDR3 amino acids: CASSVGNGRTNTGELFS. CDR3 bases: TGTGCCAGCAGCGTAGGAAACGGACGAACGAACACCGGGGAGCTGTTTTCT.